Listed here is a single TCR beta chain. This record comes from a study of blood T cell repertoires in COVID-19. On the study more broadly: From T cells, B-cell-depleted T cells, or PBMCs came the material, which was cDNA or gDNA.

The method was immunoSEQ multiplex PCR; TCRdb's version includes in-frame clones alone and lacks a portion of them. The sample holds 150,000 to 200,000 clones, 81% seen once. The CDR3 has 13 residues. Trimming removed 3 bases from V and 6 bases from J; junction bases left unmatched: 3. The germline CDR1 and CDR2 sequences are PRHDT and FYEKMQ (reference sequence). The TCR was taken from an elderly woman with COVID-19, enrolled during active disease. Sequences were obtained from peripheral blood. This chain links TRBV13 with TRBJ1-1; TRBD1 matches 8 bases. The CDR3 DNA reads TGTGCCAGCAGCTTTCAGGGGGCCCCTGAAGCTTTCTTT. Translation: CASSFQGAPEAFF. The full variable domain, its missing parts supplied by reference TRBV13 and TRBJ1-1, is AAGVIQSPRHLIKEKRETATLKCYPIPRHDTVYWYQQGPGQDPQFLISFYEKMQSDKGSIPDRFSAQQFSDYHSELNMSSLELGDSALYFCASSFQGAPEAFFGQGTRLTVV.